What follows are 7 T cell receptor beta chains derived from one specimen sequenced in a study of CD8 T cells in Susac syndrome. Reverse transcription used about 0.45 to 1 ug RNA and random hexamers. TCRdb independently ran MiXCR on the immunoSEQ multiplex PCR reads; one entry per CDR3 protein. This repertoire shows some 80,000 distinct CDR3 sequences, 94% found once; its top ten account for about 0.25%. The sequencing input was CD8+ T cells from PBMCs. The receptors were sampled from a human donor in good health.

This chain uses TRBV7-7 with TRBJ2-3; possible D gene TRBD2, 7 bases. The CDR3 has 16 amino acids. CDR1 is SSHAT and CDR2 is FNYEAQ in the germline V gene (reference sequence). V dropped 5 bases and J dropped 4 bases, with 19 bases sitting between them. The CDR3 DNA sequence: TGTGCCAGCAGCCCATCAATGGGGGGGCCGGCAGATACGCAGTATTTT. It codes for CASSPSMGGPADTQYF.

This clonotype has only a few counts. The rearrangement uses TRBV4-1 and TRBJ2-7; D may match TRBD1 or TRBD2 (6 bases each). V dropped 1 base and J dropped 5 bases, with 15 bases sitting between them. CDR3 length equals 15 residues. Germline assignment: CDR1 MGHRA and CDR2 YSYEKL. CDR3 residues: CASSQVEGGVDEQYF. In DNA form, the CDR3 reads TGCGCCAGCAGCCAAGTTGAGGGGGGAGTCGACGAGCAGTACTTC.

As DNA, the CDR3 is TGTGCCAGCAGCTTTTTTCAGGGGGCTTACGAGCAGTACGTC. Its protein is CASSFFQGAYEQYV. The gene calls are TRBV13 and TRBJ2-7, with 8 bases matching TRBD1. V shed 3 bases, J shed 4 bases, and the junction held 5 bases outside the gene matches. This CDR3 contains 14 residues. Looked up from germline, CDR1 is PRHDT and CDR2 is FYEKMQ (reference sequence).

The CDR3, as DNA: TGTGCCAGCAGTTACGGACAGGGGGTCTACGAGCAGTACTTC. Its protein product is CASSYGQGVYEQYF. The chain uses TRBV6-2 or TRBV6-3 and TRBJ2-7; 10 positions match TRBD1. The CDR3 consists of 14 residues. V gave up 2 bases and J gave up 3 bases; unmatched junction bases: 1. Per germline, CDR1 MNHEY and CDR2 SVGEGT.

V usage is TRBV20-1 and J usage is TRBJ1-5, with TRBD1 matching over 8 bases. Germline trimming cut 3 bases from V and 6 bases from J; bases unmatched to any gene: 7. This CDR3 region has 14 residues. CDR1 and CDR2 (germline): DFQATT, SNEGSKA (reference sequence). Written as DNA, the CDR3 is TGCAGTGCTAGGTCAGGGGGCGAGCTTCAGCCCCAGCATTTT. Translation gives CSARSGGELQPQHF.

In its sample, this clonotype was seen a few times. This chain connects TRBV5-1 to TRBJ2-2; no definite D call. The V gene lost 0 bases and the J gene lost 4 bases, with 4 bases spanning the gap. CDR3 length: 13 residues. Germline V gene data show CDR1 as SGHRS and CDR2 as YFSETQ. This CDR3 reads CASSLEATGELFF. CDR3 nucleotides: TGCGCCAGCAGCTTGGAGGCCACCGGGGAGCTGTTTTTT.

This chain connects TRBV7-3 to TRBJ2-3; 7 bases match TRBD2. In germline, CDR1 is SGHTA, CDR2 FQGTGA. The CDR3 is 15 amino acids. With 0 bases clipped from V and 1 base from J, the junction kept 1 base outside the gene matches. CDR3 in amino acids: CASSLTGLGTDTQYF. CDR3 nucleotide sequence: TGTGCCAGCAGCTTAACAGGACTAGGCACAGATACGCAGTATTTT.